Below, 11 T cell receptor beta chains from the same sample are listed, as sequenced in a study of Graves' ophthalmopathy and Graves' hyperthyroidism. For repertoire sequencing, the TCR beta CDR3 regions were amplified from RNA transcripts. Amplification began with first-round RT-PCR using HTBI primers, then second-round multiplex PCR was performed. A single record per CDR3 protein comes from TCRdb applying MiXCR to the multiplex PCR reads. The top ten clones hold 4.7% of a sample with tens of thousands of distinct CDR3 sequences, 45% to 55% of them seen once. Sequencing was done on a sample of peripheral blood. The receptors were sampled from an adult woman with Graves' ophthalmopathy.

The chain carries TRBV2 and TRBJ2-2, with D hard to call. CDR3 length equals 14 residues. Germline V gene lookup returns CDR1 SNHLY and CDR2 FYNNEI. Between the trimmed V and J ends, which lost 4 bases and 4 bases, there was a span of 10 bases. The CDR3 region is CASSVVRRTGELFF. The CDR3 DNA is TGTGCCAGCAGTGTCGTCCGTCGCACCGGGGAGCTGTTTTTT.

V usage is TRBV15 and J usage is TRBJ2-5, with D perhaps TRBD2 (6 bases). Germline loops: CDR1 LNHNV, CDR2 YYDKDF (reference sequence). The CDR3 sequence is 16 residues long. V lost 3 bases to trimming and J lost 3 bases, with 17 bases between them. The CDR3 protein is CATSREGKNTEETQYF. The CDR3 region has the DNA TGTGCCACCAGCAGGGAGGGTAAGAACACTGAAGAGACCCAGTACTTC.

The rearrangement joins TRBV20-1 to TRBJ2-7; D not resolved. The CDR3 totals 9 residues. The V gene lost 5 bases and the J gene lost 9 bases, with 8 bases spanning the gap. CDR1 is DFQATT and CDR2 is SNEGSKA in the germline V gene (reference sequence). In DNA, the CDR3 is TGCAGTGCTCCGGACGTGCAGTACTTC. Translation: CSAPDVQYF.

As for this clonotype: Relative to the germline gene, one junction end is altered; a read error may explain this. V is TRBV25-1 and J is TRBJ2-3; 7 bases fit TRBD2. Germline V gene lookup returns CDR1 MGHDK and CDR2 SYGVNS. The CDR3 loop spans 16 amino acids. The CDR3 region is CASSEEGASGTDTRYF. The CDR3 DNA reads TGTGCCAGCAGTGAAGAAGGTGCTAGCGGCACAGATACGCGGTATTTT.

This clonotype was counted at least ten times. The chain uses TRBV6-6 and TRBJ2-7; 10 bases fit TRBD1. The CDR3 totals 14 residues. J lost 7 bases, V lost 7 bases, and 10 bases had no gene match. Germline values: CDR1 MNHNY, CDR2 SVGAGI (reference sequence). CDR3 protein: CASTPGQGPGEQYF. CDR3 nucleotide sequence: TGTGCCAGCACCCCGGGACAGGGGCCGGGGGAGCAGTACTTC.

This clonotype was picked up many times. J is TRBJ2-7 and V is TRBV4-2; TRBD2 aligns across 14 bases. Looked up from germline, CDR1 is LGHNA and CDR2 is YNFKEQ. CDR3 length: 18 amino acids. V dropped 9 bases and J dropped 5; count of bases not matched to a gene: 18. CDR3: CASSMLLSGLAGANEQYF. CDR3 bases: TGTGCCAGTAGCATGCTCCTTTCGGGACTAGCGGGGGCCAACGAGCAGTACTTC.

The rearrangement joins TRBV9 to TRBJ2-3; 8 positions match TRBD1. This CDR3 contains 15 residues. Germline CDR1 and CDR2: SGDLS and YYNGEE. Germline trimming cut 0 bases from V and 4 bases from J; bases unmatched to any gene: 4. CDR3 region: CASSVGTGSADTQYF. In DNA, the CDR3 is TGTGCCAGCAGCGTAGGGACAGGGTCCGCAGATACGCAGTATTTT.

In its sample, this clonotype is medium-sized. The chain has TRBV20-1 and TRBJ2-7; D is possibly TRBD2 (5 bases). Germline V gene data show CDR1 as DFQATT and CDR2 as SNEGSKA (reference sequence). CDR3 length: 13 residues. The V gene lost 1 base and the J gene lost 4 bases, with 11 bases spanning the gap. The CDR3 protein is CSARGRGDYEQYF. CDR3 sequence (DNA): TGCAGTGCTAGAGGACGGGGAGATTACGAGCAGTACTTC.

This clonotype was observed at least ten times. V is TRBV20-1 and J is TRBJ2-7; the D call may be TRBD1 or TRBD2 (5 bases each). The CDR3 spans 14 residues. V was cut by 1 base and J by 5 bases, with 15 bases left in between. The germline CDR1 and CDR2 sequences are DFQATT and SNEGSKA (reference sequence). In DNA, the CDR3 is TGCAGTGCTAGAGTCATCGGGGCGCCGGACGAGCAGTACTTC. This gives the protein CSARVIGAPDEQYF.

The CDR3 nucleotides are TGCAGCGGGGGATACAATGAGCAGTTCTTC. Its protein is CSGGYNEQFF. The chain carries TRBV29-1 and TRBJ2-1; D is unclear. Deletions cut 7 bases from V and 4 bases from J, with 5 bases between. The length of the CDR3 is 10 residues. In germline, CDR1 is SQVTM, CDR2 ANQGSEA.

This clonotype has just a few counts. A much larger clone differs by one base, so this may be a read error. The conserved phenylalanine or tryptophan is not found at the CDR3 terminus, so this likely reflects a read error. The chain is built from TRBV6-2 or TRBV6-3 and TRBJ1-1; D possibly corresponds to TRBD1 (6 bases). The CDR3 extends over 16 amino acids. Germline CDR1 reads MNHEY; CDR2 reads SVGEGT. Trimming left V 2 bases short and J 1 base short, with 14 bases between. The CDR3 here is CASSYPGTWRNTEAFL. The CDR3 region has the DNA TGTGCCAGCAGTTACCCTGGGACATGGCGGAACACTGAAGCTTTCCTT.